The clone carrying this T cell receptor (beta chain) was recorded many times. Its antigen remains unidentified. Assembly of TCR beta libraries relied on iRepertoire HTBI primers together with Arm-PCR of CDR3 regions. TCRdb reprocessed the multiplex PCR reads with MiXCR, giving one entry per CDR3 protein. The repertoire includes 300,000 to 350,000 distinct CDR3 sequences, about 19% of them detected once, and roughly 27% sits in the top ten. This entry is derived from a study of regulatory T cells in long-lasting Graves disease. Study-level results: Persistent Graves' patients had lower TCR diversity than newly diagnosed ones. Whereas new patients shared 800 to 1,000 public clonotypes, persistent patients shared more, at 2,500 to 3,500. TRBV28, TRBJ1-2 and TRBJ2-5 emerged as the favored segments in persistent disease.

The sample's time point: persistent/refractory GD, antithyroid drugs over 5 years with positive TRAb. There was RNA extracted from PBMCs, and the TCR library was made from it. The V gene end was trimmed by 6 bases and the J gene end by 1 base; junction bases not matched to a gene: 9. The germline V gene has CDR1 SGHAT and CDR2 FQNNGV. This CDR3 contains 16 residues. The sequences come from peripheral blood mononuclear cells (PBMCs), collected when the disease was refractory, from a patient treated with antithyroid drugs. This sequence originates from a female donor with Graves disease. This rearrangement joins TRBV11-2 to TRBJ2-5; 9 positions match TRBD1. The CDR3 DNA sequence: TGTGCCAGCAGTAAAGCCTTGGGACAGGGCCAAGAGACCCAGTACTTC. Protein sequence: CASSKALGQGQETQYF.